The clone carrying this TCR beta chain was counted at least ten times. Its antigen is still unknown. The sample comes from a study of T cell repertoires in cytomegalovirus infection. Study-level findings and limits: The ex vivo response was dominated by HLA-C-restricted CMV-specific TCR beta clonotypes.

Trimming took off 4 bases at V and 0 bases at J, with 16 bases between the two ends. The CDR3 is 17 residues long. TCRdb redid the calling of the reads with MiXCR, one entry per CDR3 protein. This sample has approximately 500,000 distinct CDR3 sequences, with about 11% found just once. V gene TRBV12-3 or TRBV12-4 combines with J gene TRBJ1-3; no definite D call. This TCR was recovered from a human donor in good health (CMV status not recorded). Some clones in this sample may be carry-over from other donors' samples. The specimen was PBMCs. The CDR3 region has the DNA TGTGCCAGCAGTTCCCGTTGGAGAGGGCGCTCTGGAAACACCATATATTTT. Protein sequence: CASSSRWRGRSGNTIYF.